This T cell receptor (beta chain) emerged from a study of T-cell reconstitution after alpha-beta-depleted transplantation in children. Notes on the study in general: Some patients' high day-60 TCRbeta diversity was attributed to recipient cells surviving conditioning. Several hundred expanded graft clones reportedly supplied alpha-beta T cells about two months after transplant.

During its preparation, the TCRbeta library received unique molecular identifiers. Each CDR3 protein is one row after TCRdb ran MiXCR on the PCR reads. The data show approximately 650,000 distinct CDR3 sequences, around 14% seen once. As regards this clonotype: What it binds is not known.

With 4 bases removed from V and 0 bases from J, the gap between germline ends came to 11 bases. The CDR3 extends over 14 amino acids. Germline V lookup: CDR1 SQVTM, CDR2 ANQGSEA. This rearrangement joins TRBV29-1 to TRBJ2-3; possibly TRBD1 or TRBD2 for D (5 bases each). The receptor was isolated from a girl aged 2 to 10 with congenital amegakaryocytic thrombocytopenia, due to receive a stem cell transplant. Sequences were derived from PBMCs, sampled before TCRalphabeta/CD19-depleted stem cell transplant. The CDR3 region has the DNA TGCAGCGTTGCTCCGGGACCGAGCACAGATACGCAGTATTTT. Amino acids: CSVAPGPSTDTQYF.